These T cell receptor beta chains were read from a single sample in a study of cytomegalovirus exposure and HLA in healthy donors. Only in-frame clones appear in the TCRdb table, and some are missing; sequencing was by immunoSEQ multiplex PCR. The sample consists of around 96,000 clones, more than 70% of them appearing once. The sample comprised PBMCs. All receptors derive from a man in his late teens or twenties in good health and CMV-seronegative. CDR3s include the opening cysteine and the closing phenylalanine or tryptophan. D genes are given only for firm matches. Part of the rows lack a size; the others show once, few, many or a class for expanded clones.

>TRBJ1-2|TRBV27|TRBD1|NA
CASSSAGQDYGYTF
TGTGCCAGCAGTTCCGCCGGACAGGACTATGGCTACACCTTC
>TRBJ1-3|TRBV29-1|NA|NA
CSVSDFSSGNTIYF
TGCAGCGTTTCGGACTTTTCCTCTGGAAACACCATATATTTT
>TRBJ1-2|TRBV6-1|TRBD1|NA
CASGPGTGAGYTF
TGTGCCAGCGGACCCGGGACAGGGGCGGGCTACACCTTC
>TRBJ2-3|TRBV6-5|NA|NA
CASSYSGQGKDTQYF
TGTGCCAGCAGTTACTCGGGACAAGGAAAAGATACGCAGTATTTT
>TRBJ1-3|TRBV30|NA|NA
CAWSGEEAGEAGNTIYF
TGTGCCTGGAGTGGCGAGGAGGCCGGAGAGGCTGGAAACACCATATATTTT
>TRBJ1-1|TRBV28|NA|NA
CASTVGLQGNTEAFF
TGTGCCAGCACAGTAGGATTACAGGGGAACACTGAAGCTTTCTTT
>TRBJ1-2|TRBV18|NA|NA
CASSLTRTENYGYTF
TGTGCCAGCTCACTTACAAGGACTGAAAACTATGGCTACACCTTC
>TRBJ2-7|TRBV9|NA|NA
CASSVALAGPLYEQYF
TGTGCCAGCAGCGTAGCGCTCGCGGGACCGCTCTACGAGCAGTACTTC
>TRBJ2-3|TRBV5-4|NA|once
CASRTQTDTDTQYF
TGTGCCAGCAGAACACAGACAGACACAGATACGCAGTATTTT
>TRBJ1-3|TRBV19|NA|NA
CASSISVAAIYF
TGTGCCAGTAGTATCTCCGTGGCGGCTATATATTTT
>TRBJ2-7|TRBV10-1|TRBD1|NA
CASSPDRDFYEQYF
TGCGCCAGCAGTCCGGACAGGGATTTCTACGAGCAGTACTTC
>TRBJ1-2|TRBV7-8|NA|NA
CASSLLQGSDGYTF
TGTGCCAGCAGCTTACTCCAGGGTTCGGATGGCTACACCTTC
>TRBJ1-1|TRBV2|TRBD1|NA
CASSPGTGPNTEAFF
TGTGCCAGCAGTCCCGGGACAGGGCCGAACACTGAAGCTTTCTTT
>TRBJ1-1|TRBV5-6|NA|NA
CASRAYLTEMNTEAFF
TGTGCCAGCAGGGCCTATTTGACGGAGATGAACACTGAAGCTTTCTTT
>TRBJ1-2|TRBV29-1|TRBD1|few
CSVETGAYGYTF
TGCAGCGTTGAAACAGGGGCCTATGGCTACACCTTC
>TRBJ1-1|TRBV27|NA|NA
CASSTGLGTEAFF
TGTGCCAGCAGCACGGGACTGGGAACTGAAGCTTTCTTT
>TRBJ1-4|TRBV6-6|TRBD1|NA
CASSPTGAGEKLFF
TGTGCCAGCAGCCCGACAGGGGCTGGGGAAAAACTGTTTTTT
>TRBJ2-4|TRBV4-1|TRBD1|NA
CASSQGRQGASAKNIQYF
TGCGCCAGCAGCCAAGGCCGACAGGGGGCTTCTGCCAAAAACATTCAGTACTTC
>TRBJ2-7|TRBV2|NA|NA
CASSQTYEQYF
TGTGCCAGCAGCCAAACCTACGAGCAGTACTTC
>TRBJ2-2|TRBV28|NA|NA
CASSYLLVERELFF
TGTGCCAGCAGTTACTTACTAGTGGAGAGGGAGCTGTTTTTT
>TRBJ1-2|TRBV7-3|NA|few
CASSSRTFGYTF
TGTGCCAGCAGCTCTCGGACATTTGGCTACACCTTC
>TRBJ2-7|TRBV2|TRBD1|NA
CASKAAGGIHEQYF
TGTGCCAGCAAGGCGGCAGGGGGCATCCACGAGCAGTACTTC
>TRBJ2-1|TRBV2|TRBD2|NA
CASSVGRGGHNEQFF
TGTGCCAGCAGTGTCGGACGGGGGGGCCACAATGAGCAGTTCTTC